This T cell receptor beta chain was profiled in a study of T cell repertoires in cytomegalovirus infection. V lost 5 bases, J lost 7 bases, and 12 bases lay in between. CDR3 length: 13 residues. In this sample, this clonotype turned up many times. Its antigen is as yet unknown. One entry per CDR3 protein results from TCRdb running MiXCR on the reads. The table includes around 900,000 distinct CDR3 sequences, around 30% detected once. This clonotype originated in a human donor in good health (CMV status not recorded). Some clones in this sample may be carry-over from other donors' samples. This chain connects TRBV12-3 or TRBV12-4 to TRBJ1-5, with D possibly matching TRBD1 (5 bases). This specimen was cultured CD8+ T cells from PBMCs, taken from culture after CMV antigen stimulation. The CDR3 region has the DNA TGTGCCAGCAGTCCAGACGGGGGACAGCCCCAGCATTTT. Residues: CASSPDGGQPQHF.